These T cell receptor beta chains were read from a single sample in a study of beta chain features in type 1 diabetes. Here immunoSEQ multiplex PCR was the method, and the copy in TCRdb shows in-frame clones only, minus some. The table lists roughly 100,000 clones, 28% of them singletons. The sequencing input was central memory CD4+ T cells from blood. The receptors originated from a woman younger than 35 with type 1 diabetes. Each CDR3 is given with its conserved first and last residue. The order of the fields is J gene, V gene, CDR3 protein.

TRBJ1-1 | TRBV14 | CASSQDQNTEAFF
TRBJ2-6 | TRBV5-4 | CASSFPNSGANVLTF
TRBJ1-2 | TRBV30 | CARSGRGKWYGYTF
TRBJ2-5 | TRBV14 | CASSQTRQGLPETQYF
TRBJ2-1 | TRBV11-2 | CASSFGQGRGFF
TRBJ1-4 | TRBV5-1 | CASSLEGRENEKLFF
TRBJ2-1 | TRBV11-2 | CASSRERSYNEQFF
TRBJ1-3 | TRBV30 | CAWNYVGNTIYF
TRBJ1-1 | TRBV5-6 | CASSRRDRGDIEAFF
TRBJ1-5 | TRBV7-8 | CASSLTGAVGNQPQHF
TRBJ2-7 | TRBV14 | CASRERQGSGYEQYF
TRBJ2-5 | TRBV5-4 | CASSLGTSGSTQETQYF
TRBJ2-5 | TRBV11-1 | CASSLYQETQYF
TRBJ2-3 | TRBV9 | CASSKSGRRLTGFGTDTQYF
TRBJ2-3 | TRBV5-1 | CASSLGLAGGTDTQYF
TRBJ1-5 | TRBV6-5 | CASSLQGNHQPQHF
TRBJ2-7 | TRBV7-3 | CASSLTGQGPYEQYF
TRBJ1-4 | TRBV5-1 | CASSEPGQGGEKLFF